The sample holds a few counts of the clone carrying this T cell receptor (beta chain). Its target is not known. This sample stems from a study of beta chain features in type 1 diabetes. Overall study results and limits: Fewer insertions but more deletions were seen at VDJ junctions in type 1 diabetes patients. Sequencing used cDNA, and cells with high TCR expression could therefore be over-represented. All four CD4+ subsets from Type 1 diabetes patients carried moderately but significantly shorter TCRB CDR3s.

The CDR3 length is 13 residues. The germline V gene has CDR1 MDHEN and CDR2 SYDVKM. The V segment lost 8 bases and the J segment 5 bases; nucleotides outside the gene matches: 8. The whole isolated RNA underwent reverse transcription, so sequencing captured expressed TCRB transcripts. TCRdb keeps only in-frame clones here, not all; method: immunoSEQ multiplex PCR. This table holds some 200,000 clones, 16% found once. Sequencing used naive CD4+ T cells from blood. This TCR came from a man aged 25-40 years with type 1 diabetes. This rearrangement joins TRBV28 to TRBJ2-5, with 7 bases fitting TRBD1. The CDR3 here is CASLDPTGETQYF. The CDR3 DNA sequence: TGTGCCAGCCTAGATCCGACAGGGGAGACCCAGTACTTC.